This entry lists 27 T cell receptor beta chains sequenced from one sample in a study of T cells in localized non-small cell lung cancer. Sequencing used immunoSEQ multiplex PCR; TCRdb keeps in-frame clones, though not all of them. The data show around 19,000 clones, with over 70% seen just once and roughly 34% held by the top ten. The material was peripheral blood, obtained before any cancer treatment. Receptors originate from a male donor aged 60 or older with stage III lung adenocarcinoma.

The V call is TRBV11-2, the J call TRBJ1-2; the D gene is possibly TRBD1 (6 bases). This CDR3 is 15 amino acids long. With 0 bases removed from V and 0 bases from J, the gap between germline ends came to 8 bases. CDR1 SGHAT and CDR2 FQNNGV come from the germline V gene. The CDR3 sequence: CASSLDRTANYGYTF. The CDR3 DNA reads TGTGCCAGCAGCTTAGATCGGACAGCTAACTATGGCTACACCTTC.

The V gene is TRBV30, the J gene TRBJ1-5; TRBD1 aligns across 9 bases. Unmatched junction bases numbered 1, after V lost 1 base and J lost 6 bases. This CDR3 has 13 residues. The germline V gene has CDR1 GTSNPN and CDR2 SVGIG (reference sequence). The CDR3 sequence is CAWSDRGRQPQHF. CDR3 nucleotides: TGTGCCTGGAGTGACAGGGGGCGTCAGCCCCAGCATTTT.

The chain's CDR3 is CASSRVSYNSPLHF. In DNA form, the CDR3 reads TGTGCCAGCAGCCGGGTCTCCTATAATTCACCCCTCCACTTT. V usage is TRBV5-6 and J usage is TRBJ1-6; D call uncertain. Germline V lookup: CDR1 SGHDT, CDR2 YYEEEE. V lost 4 bases, J lost 0 bases, and 5 bases lay in between. There are 14 residues in the CDR3.

The chain recombines TRBV27 with TRBJ1-1, with 7 bases aligning to TRBD1. Per germline, CDR1 MNHEY and CDR2 SMNVEV (reference sequence). The trim removed 5 bases at V and 0 bases at J, leaving 3 bases unmatched. There are 14 residues in the CDR3. The CDR3 here is CASSPGTVNTEAFF. The CDR3 coding sequence is TGTGCCAGCAGTCCGGGGACAGTGAACACTGAAGCTTTCTTT.

The chain joins TRBV14 to TRBJ1-6; the D gene is possibly TRBD1 (5 bases). This CDR3 comprises 17 residues. The V gene's germline CDR1 is SGHDN and CDR2 FVKESK. Deletions cut 1 base from V and 4 bases from J, with 14 bases between. Here the CDR3 reads CASSQASGGGYNSPLHF. CDR3 bases: TGTGCCAGCAGCCAAGCCAGCGGGGGGGGGTATAATTCACCCCTCCACTTT. Supplemented by reference TRBV14 and TRBJ1-6, the full variable domain reads EAGVTQFPSHSVIEKGQTVTLRCDPISGHDNLYWYRRVMGKEIKFLLHFVKESKQDESGMPNNRFLAERTGGTYSTLKVQPAELEDSGVYFCASSQASGGGYNSPLHFGNGTRLTVT.

V is TRBV6-5 and J is TRBJ1-5; TRBD1 might be the D (5 bases). Germline V lookup: CDR1 MNHEY, CDR2 SVGAGI. Trimming pared 5 bases from V and 2 bases from J, leaving 13 bases between. This CDR3 comprises 15 residues. Here the CDR3 reads CASSVNRWGNQPQHF. CDR3 sequence (DNA): TGTGCCAGCAGTGTCAACAGGTGGGGCAATCAGCCCCAGCATTTT.

This chain links TRBV19 with TRBJ1-5; D ambiguous. The CDR3 length is 14 residues. Germline V CDR1 and CDR2: LNHDA, SQIVND (reference sequence). Trimming pared 7 bases from V and 0 bases from J, leaving 10 bases between. This CDR3 is CASNDIYSNQPQHF. In DNA, the CDR3 is TGTGCCAGTAATGACATCTATAGCAATCAGCCCCAGCATTTT. Full variable domain (rest looked up from reference TRBV19 and TRBJ1-5): DGGITQSPKYLFRKEGQNVTLSCEQNLNHDAMYWYRQDPGQGLRLIYYSQIVNDFQKGDIAEGYSVSREKKESFPLTVTSAQKNPTAFYLCASNDIYSNQPQHFGDGTRLSIL.

This clone was counted a single time. For the CDR3, the DNA is TGTGCCTGGACAGGGGAGGGTGAGCAGTTCTTC. Its protein product is CAWTGEGEQFF. The V and J genes are TRBV30 and TRBJ2-1; TRBD2 might be the D (7 bases). CDR1 is GTSNPN and CDR2 is SVGIG in the germline V gene (reference sequence). V was cut by 4 bases and J by 9 bases, with 10 bases left in between. The CDR3 is 11 amino acids.

The V gene is TRBV20-1, the J gene TRBJ2-3; weak D call: TRBD2 (6 bases). The CDR3 loop spans 11 amino acids. The germline V gene encodes CDR1 DFQATT and CDR2 SNEGSKA (reference sequence). V was cut by 4 bases and J by 6 bases, with 8 bases left in between. CDR3 loop: CSATSEDTQYF. CDR3 nucleotides: TGCAGTGCTACTAGCGAGGATACGCAGTATTTT.

The rearrangement links TRBV9 to TRBJ2-2; D unresolved. Trimming cost V 2 bases and J 4 bases, with 0 bases left between them. CDR1 is SGDLS, CDR2 YYNGEE, per germline. This CDR3 has 11 residues. The CDR3 DNA sequence: TGTGCCAGCAGCGTCACCGGGGAGCTGTTTTTT. It translates to CASSVTGELFF.

The chain joins TRBV11-2 to TRBJ1-6; D call uncertain. Trimming left V 1 base short and J 10 bases short, with 14 bases between. This CDR3 has 15 amino acids. CDR1 is SGHAT, CDR2 FQNNGV, per germline. Here the CDR3 DNA reads TGTGCCAGCAGCTTAGTGCGGGGTATGGAATCACCCCTCCACTTT. Translation: CASSLVRGMESPLHF. The full variable domain, its missing parts supplied by reference TRBV11-2 and TRBJ1-6, is EAGVAQSPRYKIIEKRQSVAFWCNPISGHATLYWYQQILGQGPKLLIQFQNNGVVDDSQLPKDRFSAERLKGVDSTLKIQPAKLEDSAVYLCASSLVRGMESPLHFGNGTRLTVT.

The J gene is TRBJ1-3, the V gene TRBV7-8; D remains unclear. The CDR3 length is 12 residues. Germline V gene data show CDR1 as SGHVS and CDR2 as FQNEAQ. The germline V and J ends were trimmed by 3 bases and 4 bases, with 4 bases remaining between them. CDR3 DNA sequence: TGTGCCAGCAGCTTCGACGGAAACACCATATATTTT. Protein sequence: CASSFDGNTIYF.

The chain joins TRBV5-1 to TRBJ1-6, with D possibly TRBD1 on 5 matching bases. Trimming took off 0 bases at V and 4 bases at J, with 11 bases between the two ends. This CDR3 has 16 residues. Per germline, CDR1 SGHRS and CDR2 YFSETQ. This chain's CDR3 is CASSLGTSGYNSPLHF. DNA of the CDR3: TGCGCCAGCAGCTTGGGGACATCGGGGTATAATTCACCCCTCCACTTT.

J is TRBJ2-3 and V is TRBV2; D is unresolved. Germline CDR1 reads SNHLY; CDR2 reads FYNNEI. The CDR3 spans 16 residues. V lost 1 base and J 5 bases, leaving 16 bases between the germline ends. The CDR3 DNA follows: TGTGCCAGCAGTGAAGTCCCAGGATCGGTTCGAGATACGCAGTATTTT. This codes for CASSEVPGSVRDTQYF.

The V call is TRBV9, the J call TRBJ1-1; no definite D call. The CDR3 extends over 16 amino acids. The V end lost 0 bases, the J end lost 0 bases, and 12 bases lay between the germline ends. CDR1 and CDR2 from the germline V gene are SGDLS and YYNGEE. In DNA form, the CDR3 reads TGTGCCAGCAGCGTAGTTGGCCAGAGCATGAACACTGAAGCTTTCTTT. It is translated as CASSVVGQSMNTEAFF.

V gene TRBV11-3 combines with J gene TRBJ1-1; possibly TRBD1 for D (5 bases). Germline V gene sequence: CDR1 SGHNT, CDR2 YENEEA. The V and J ends lost 4 bases and 2 bases respectively, with 8 bases between them. The CDR3 consists of 13 residues. CDR3 region: CASSSQGNTEAFF. The CDR3 nucleotides read TGTGCCAGCAGCTCGCAGGGAAACACTGAAGCTTTCTTT.

Remarks on this clone: A junction boundary mismatches the germline segment, possibly from a read error. The chain carries TRBV5-3 and TRBJ2-5; either TRBD1 or TRBD2 may supply D (6 bases each). TRBV5-3 is known as an ORF, though its function is uncertain. The CDR3 loop spans 14 amino acids. The CDR3 DNA reads TGTGCCAGCAGCTTGGGGGGCCGTGAGGAGACCCAGTACTTC. This translates into CASSLGGREETQYF.

The chain combines TRBV5-6 with TRBJ1-1; D is unresolved. Trimming took 0 bases from V and 3 from J, leaving 9 bases between them. Germline V gene data show CDR1 as SGHDT and CDR2 as YYEEEE. There are 14 residues in the CDR3. The DNA of the CDR3 is TGTGCCAGCAGCTTGGCCAACTTGGACACTGAAGCTTTCTTT. It translates to CASSLANLDTEAFF.

This chain joins TRBV9 and TRBJ1-1; possible D gene TRBD1, 5 bases. CDR3 length equals 14 residues. V was clipped by 0 bases and J by 1 base, with 7 bases between them. Germline loops: CDR1 SGDLS, CDR2 YYNGEE. The CDR3 sequence is CASSVGQGNTEAFF. The CDR3 DNA follows: TGTGCCAGCAGCGTAGGTCAGGGGAACACTGAAGCTTTCTTT.

This chain connects TRBV10-3 to TRBJ1-3, with D perhaps matching TRBD1 (6 bases). V was trimmed by 11 bases and J by 0 bases, leaving 14 bases between them. The CDR3 sequence is 14 residues long. Germline V CDR1 and CDR2: ENHRY, SYGVKD. The CDR3 nucleotides are TGTGCCTCCGGGGGAGGGGGCTCTGGAAACACCATATATTTT. Its protein is CASGGGGSGNTIYF.

The chain uses TRBV11-3 and TRBJ1-1; TRBD1 matches 10 bases. The germline gives CDR1 SGHNT, CDR2 YENEEA. CDR3 length: 16 residues. Trimming cost V 1 base and J 3 bases; bases outside gene matches: 5. The CDR3 DNA sequence: TGTGCCAGCAGCTTAGCAGGACAGGGGGTAGACACTGAAGCTTTCTTT. This sequence encodes CASSLAGQGVDTEAFF.

The V call is TRBV9, the J call TRBJ1-1; tentative D call: TRBD1 (6 bases). The ends were cut back, 3 bases at V and 1 base at J, with 10 bases in the middle. Germline V gives CDR1 SGDLS, CDR2 YYNGEE. The CDR3 is made up of 14 amino acids. DNA for the CDR3: TGTGCCAGCAGCGCAGGACAGTGGAACACTGAAGCTTTCTTT. Encoded protein: CASSAGQWNTEAFF.

The chain employs TRBV11-2 and TRBJ1-4, with a weak D call TRBD1 (5 bases). CDR3 length: 14 amino acids. Germline-derived CDR1 and CDR2 are SGHAT and FQNNGV. V was shortened by 3 bases and J by 7 bases, with 12 bases between the two germline ends. CDR3 amino acids: CASSFQGGREKLFF. Written as DNA, the CDR3 is TGTGCCAGCAGCTTCCAGGGAGGTCGTGAAAAACTGTTTTTT. Using reference TRBV11-2 and TRBJ1-4 for the parts outside the CDR3, the full variable domain is EAGVAQSPRYKIIEKRQSVAFWCNPISGHATLYWYQQILGQGPKLLIQFQNNGVVDDSQLPKDRFSAERLKGVDSTLKIQPAKLEDSAVYLCASSFQGGREKLFFGSGTQLSVL.

V gene TRBV25-1 combines with J gene TRBJ2-3, with D possibly matching TRBD1 (6 bases). The CDR3 sequence is 15 residues long. Germline V gene lookup returns CDR1 MGHDK and CDR2 SYGVNS. V shed 8 bases and J shed 2 bases, with 17 bases lying between them. The CDR3 here is CASSRGFGDTDTQYF. The CDR3, as DNA: TGTGCCAGCTCAAGGGGGTTTGGGGACACAGATACGCAGTATTTT.

The rearrangement joins TRBV2 to TRBJ1-1, with D unresolved. This CDR3 has 14 residues. V lost 5 bases to trimming and J lost 3 bases, with 13 bases between them. In germline, CDR1 is SNHLY, CDR2 FYNNEI. The chain's CDR3 is CASSLVPSYTEAFF. CDR3 bases: TGTGCCAGCAGTCTGGTTCCAAGTTACACTGAAGCTTTCTTT.

The chain couples TRBV6-1 to TRBJ1-2; D gene uncertain. Germline lookup yields CDR1 MNHNS and CDR2 SASEGT. The CDR3 loop spans 16 amino acids. The V gene lost 1 base and the J gene lost 3 bases, with 15 bases spanning the gap. CDR3: CASSEDQAWIYYGYTF. Written as DNA, the CDR3 is TGTGCCAGCAGTGAAGATCAGGCGTGGATCTACTATGGCTACACCTTC.

The V and J genes are TRBV19 and TRBJ2-7, with TRBD1 matching over 9 bases. The CDR3 runs 14 residues. Germline trimming cut 9 bases from V and 5 bases from J; bases unmatched to any gene: 11. Germline values: CDR1 LNHDA, CDR2 SQIVND (reference sequence). CDR3 region: CASTPGTGTHEQYF. CDR3 sequence (DNA): TGTGCCAGCACCCCCGGGACAGGGACGCACGAGCAGTACTTC.